This TCR beta chain emerged from a study of regulatory T cells in long-lasting Graves disease. As regards this clonotype: What it binds is unknown.

Germline CDR1 reads ENHRY; CDR2 reads SYGVKD. The CDR3 has 15 amino acids. Between the trimmed V and J ends, which lost 0 bases and 5 bases, there was a span of 14 bases. Specified time point: persistent/refractory GD, antithyroid drugs over 5 years with positive TRAb. PBMC RNA was the source of the TCR library. Study conclusions and caveats: Persistent Graves' patients showed reduced TCR diversity versus newly diagnosed patients.

CDR3-region Arm-PCR and iRepertoire HTBI primers produced the TCR beta libraries. TCRdb reanalysed the multiplex PCR reads using MiXCR and keeps one entry per CDR3 protein. The profile shows over 650,000 distinct CDR3 sequences, 25% to 35% of them singletons. The V call is TRBV10-3, the J call TRBJ2-7; tentative D call: TRBD1 (5 bases). Sequenced material: peripheral blood mononuclear cells (PBMCs), taken when the disease was refractory, from a patient treated with antithyroid drugs. This TCR derives from a female donor with Graves disease. The CDR3 is CAISESLLQANEQYF. The CDR3 DNA reads TGTGCCATCAGTGAGTCGTTGTTACAGGCCAACGAGCAGTACTTC.